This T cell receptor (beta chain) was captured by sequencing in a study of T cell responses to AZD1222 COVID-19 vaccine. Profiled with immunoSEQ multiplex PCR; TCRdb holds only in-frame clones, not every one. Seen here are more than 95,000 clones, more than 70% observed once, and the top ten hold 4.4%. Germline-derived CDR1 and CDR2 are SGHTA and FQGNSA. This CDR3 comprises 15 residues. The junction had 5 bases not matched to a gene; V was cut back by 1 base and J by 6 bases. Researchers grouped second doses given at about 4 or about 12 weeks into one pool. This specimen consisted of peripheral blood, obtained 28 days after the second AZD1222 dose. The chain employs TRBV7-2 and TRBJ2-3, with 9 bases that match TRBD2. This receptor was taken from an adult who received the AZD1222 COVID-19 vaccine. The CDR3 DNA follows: TGTGCCAGCAGCTTAGGGCGGGGGGGCCGCGATACGCAGTATTTT. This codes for CASSLGRGGRDTQYF.